The 32 T cell receptor beta chains below were found in one sample sequenced in a study of neurological immune-mediated disorders. TCRdb re-derived calls from the 5' RACE reads in MiXCR, one entry per CDR3 protein. The table includes fewer than 25,000 distinct CDR3 sequences, 10% to 15% detected once. Specimen: PBMCs. These receptors were collected from a woman aged 55-69 years with HTLV-1-associated myelopathy (HAM/TSP).

This clonotype was detected ten times or more. The V call is TRBV4-1, the J call TRBJ2-2, with 11 bases identical to TRBD2. The CDR3 extends over 17 amino acids. Germline CDR1 MGHRA, CDR2 YSYEKL. V lost 1 base and J lost 4; bases outside the gene matches: 5. CDR3: CASSQGRLAGFTGELFF. The CDR3 DNA reads TGCGCCAGCAGCCAAGGACGACTAGCGGGGTTCACCGGGGAGCTGTTTTTT.

This clonotype came up many times. This chain joins TRBV6-5 and TRBJ2-3; D gene ambiguous. The ends were cut back, 2 bases at V and 0 bases at J, with 6 bases in the middle. Germline V CDR1 and CDR2: MNHEY, SVGAGI. This CDR3 region has 14 residues. The CDR3 bases are TGTGCCAGCAGTTACAAGGCGAGCACAGATACGCAGTATTTT. It yields the protein CASSYKASTDTQYF.

This clonotype turned up a few times. The chain recombines TRBV29-1 with TRBJ2-1; maybe TRBD2 (6 bases). Germline lookup yields CDR1 SQVTM and CDR2 ANQGSEA. This CDR3 has 11 amino acids. The CDR3 DNA reads as TGCGGTGGAGGGGACGGAAATTTGCAGTTCTTC. It yields the protein CGGGDGNLQFF.

This clonotype was recorded at least ten times. This chain connects TRBV7-2 to TRBJ2-3; 13 bases align to TRBD2. V was pared by 5 bases and J by 5 bases, with 7 bases of the junction left unmatched. The length of the CDR3 is 16 residues. The germline gives CDR1 SGHTA, CDR2 FQGNSA. Written as DNA, the CDR3 is TGTGCCAGCAGCCCGACTAGCGGGGGGTCTGGAGATACGCAGTATTTT. Residues: CASSPTSGGSGDTQYF.

This clonotype was counted many times. V gene TRBV12-3 or TRBV12-4 combines with J gene TRBJ1-5; 8 bases align to TRBD1. V lost 6 bases, J lost 0 bases, and 7 bases stayed unmatched. The CDR3 runs to 16 residues. Here the CDR3 reads CASSTGTGYSNQPQHF. In DNA form, the CDR3 reads TGTGCCAGCAGCACCGGGACAGGCTATAGCAATCAGCCCCAGCATTTT.

By sample share, this clonotype is medium-sized (0.01 to 0.1%). The chain recombines TRBV20-1 with TRBJ1-1, with TRBD1 matching 7 bases. Germline assignment: CDR1 DFQATT and CDR2 SNEGSKA (reference sequence). The trim removed 3 bases at V and 3 bases at J, leaving 4 bases unmatched. This CDR3 spans 13 amino acids. The CDR3 here is CSASGDRDTEAFF. In nucleotides, the CDR3 is TGCAGTGCTAGTGGTGACAGGGACACTGAAGCTTTCTTT.

This clonotype was counted many times. Germline and junction disagree at one end, which may indicate a read error. V and J are TRBV11-2 and TRBJ2-1; D remains unclear. The CDR3 sequence is 13 residues long. Germline V gene lookup returns CDR1 SGHAT and CDR2 FQNNGV. The CDR3 here is CASSLVADTSVLF. In nucleotides, the CDR3 is TGTGCCAGCAGCTTAGTAGCCGATACCAGCGTTCTCTTC.

Only a few counts were recorded for this clonotype. The DNA of the CDR3 is TGTGCCGCGGCGTGGGCCTACAATCAGCCCCAGCATTTT. Protein: CAAAWAYNQPQHF. The chain joins TRBV2 to TRBJ1-5, with D uncertain. CDR1 and CDR2 (germline): SNHLY, FYNNEI. The CDR3 is 13 amino acids. The germline V and J ends were trimmed by 11 bases and 3 bases, with 14 bases remaining between them. Supplemented by reference TRBV2 and TRBJ1-5, the full variable domain reads EPEVTQTPSHQVTQMGQEVILRCVPISNHLYFYWYRQILGQKVEFLVSFYNNEISEKSEIFDDQFSVERPDGSNFTLKIRSTKLEDSAMYFCAAAWAYNQPQHFGDGTRLSIL.

This chain links TRBV30 with TRBJ1-2; TRBD1 matches 9 bases. Unmatched junction bases numbered 16, after V lost 3 bases and J lost 8 bases. The CDR3 totals 16 residues. Per the germline V gene, CDR1 is GTSNPN and CDR2 is SVGIG (reference sequence). The CDR3 nucleotides are TGTGCCTGGAGCCCGGGTGCGGGACAGGGCTTTAGAGGCTACACCTTC. Residues: CAWSPGAGQGFRGYTF.

Many counts were recorded for this clonotype. The chain recombines TRBV6-5 with TRBJ2-1, with TRBD2 matching over 15 bases. CDR1 is MNHEY and CDR2 is SVGAGI in the germline V gene. The CDR3 is 15 residues long. J was trimmed by 9 bases and V by 4 bases; bases with no gene match: 4. The CDR3 DNA is TGTGCCAGCAGTTGGGGACTAGCGGGAGGCTCTGAGCAGTTCTTC. Residues: CASSWGLAGGSEQFF.

Many counts were recorded for this clonotype. The gene calls are TRBV20-1 and TRBJ2-1; 8 nucleotides align to TRBD1. The CDR3 consists of 16 residues. Trimming at V came to 0 bases and at J to 10 bases, leaving 14 bases not matched to a gene. Germline V CDR1 and CDR2: DFQATT, SNEGSKA (reference sequence). CDR3 in DNA: TGCAGTGCTAGAGATAACTCCGGGACAGGTCTGGGGGAGCAGTTCTTC. This translates into CSARDNSGTGLGEQFF.

This clonotype was detected many times. V and J are TRBV11-2 and TRBJ2-7; 9 bases are shared with TRBD1. This CDR3 spans 15 amino acids. J gave up 5 bases and V 7 bases, and 12 bases lay outside the gene matches. Germline V gene lookup returns CDR1 SGHAT and CDR2 FQNNGV. This chain's CDR3 is CASTPRGTGSHEQYF. The CDR3 DNA follows: TGTGCCAGCACCCCCCGCGGGACAGGGTCCCACGAGCAGTACTTC.

This clonotype showed up many times. The CDR3 spells CSARDSLAKNIQYF. The CDR3 nucleotides read TGCAGTGCTAGGGACAGCCTAGCCAAAAACATTCAGTACTTC. This chain uses TRBV20-1 with TRBJ2-4; a weak D match, TRBD1 (6 bases). The CDR3 covers 14 residues. Trimming took 3 bases from V and 0 from J, leaving 9 bases between them. Germline V CDR1 and CDR2: DFQATT, SNEGSKA (reference sequence).

V is TRBV7-9 and J is TRBJ1-1; D remains ambiguous. This CDR3 is built from 16 residues. Germline CDR1 SEHNR, CDR2 FQNEAQ (reference sequence). Between the trimmed V and J ends, which lost 4 bases and 1 base, there was a span of 16 bases. The CDR3 DNA follows: TGTGCCAGCAGCTACGTACATGGCGCCGCGAACACTGAAGCTTTCTTT. Its translation is CASSYVHGAANTEAFF.

The table lists this clonotype with many counts. The chain uses TRBV9 and TRBJ1-3; no reliable D call. CDR3 size: 13 residues. V dropped 3 bases and J dropped 3 bases, with 7 bases sitting between them. The germline gives CDR1 SGDLS, CDR2 YYNGEE. The CDR3 sequence is CASSAEGGNTIYF. The CDR3 bases are TGTGCCAGCAGCGCCGAGGGTGGAAACACCATATATTTT.

About this clonotype itself: A single base separates this from a much larger clone, so it may be a read error. The rearrangement uses TRBV7-2 and TRBJ2-7, with 8 bases matching TRBD2. This CDR3 contains 15 residues. CDR1 is SGHTA and CDR2 is FQGNSA in the germline V gene. Unmatched junction bases numbered 9, after V lost 5 bases and J lost 3 bases. The CDR3 protein is CASSPWTSLIYEQYF. The DNA for the CDR3 is TGTGCCAGCAGCCCCTGGACTAGCCTCATCTACGAGCAGTACTTC.

This clonotype was observed at least ten times. This chain joins TRBV7-2 and TRBJ2-1, with TRBD1 identical over 10 bases. The CDR3 consists of 15 residues. Trimming removed 5 bases from V and 8 bases from J; junction bases left unmatched: 9. The V gene's germline CDR1 is SGHTA and CDR2 FQGNSA. The CDR3 sequence: CASSLGGQGTDEQFF. For the CDR3, the DNA is TGTGCCAGCAGCCTCGGGGGACAGGGGACGGATGAGCAGTTCTTC. Using reference TRBV7-2 and TRBJ2-1 for the parts outside the CDR3, the full variable domain is GAGVSQSPSNKVTEKGKDVELRCDPISGHTALYWYRQSLGQGLEFLIYFQGNSAPDKSGLPSDRFSAERTGGSVSTLTIQRTQQEDSAVYLCASSLGGQGTDEQFFGPGTRLTVL.

Many counts were recorded for this clonotype. The chain links TRBV15 to TRBJ2-7; D is perhaps TRBD1 (5 bases). V lost 2 bases and J 7 bases, leaving 18 bases between the germline ends. The CDR3 is 15 residues long. Germline values: CDR1 LNHNV, CDR2 YYDKDF (reference sequence). The DNA of the CDR3 is TGTGCCACCAGCAGAACCCAGGACACTTTCTCAGAGCAGTACTTC. This encodes CATSRTQDTFSEQYF.

As for this clonotype: The DNA is left out, because the CDR3 cannot be placed on it with certainty; the CDR3 is given as TCRdb lists it. The V call is TRBV7-2, the J call TRBJ2-3; TRBD2 was called by the table and not checked on the DNA. Germline CDR1 reads SGHTA; CDR2 reads FQGNSA. Termini included, the CDR3 measures 23 amino acids. CDR3 region: CASSFYICSAWTGASGLTDTQYF.

This clonotype was observed many times. The V call is TRBV5-6, the J call TRBJ1-6, with 7 positions matching TRBD1. Germline-derived CDR1 and CDR2 are SGHDT and YYEEEE. V trimming: 6 bases; J trimming: 4 bases; junction bases outside the gene matches: 4. This CDR3 contains 14 residues. This chain's CDR3 is CASTRQGYNSPLHF. CDR3 bases: TGTGCCAGCACGCGACAGGGATATAATTCACCCCTCCACTTT.

This clonotype has ten or more counts. The chain has TRBV5-1 and TRBJ2-3, with TRBD2 as a possible D gene (6 bases). The CDR3 is 15 amino acids. The germline CDR1 and CDR2 sequences are SGHRS and YFSETQ. Between the trimmed V and J ends, which lost 0 bases and 8 bases, there was a span of 16 bases. The DNA for the CDR3 is TGCGCCAGCAGCTTGGGGGACTCGACTCTGGCTACGCAGTATTTT. Translating gives CASSLGDSTLATQYF. The entire variable domain, with the rest obtained from reference TRBV5-1 and TRBJ2-3, is as follows: KAGVTQTPRYLIKTRGQQVTLSCSPISGHRSVSWYQQTPGQGLQFLFEYFSETQRNKGNFPGRFSGRQFSNSRSEMNVSTLELGDSALYLCASSLGDSTLATQYFGPGTRLTVL.

This clonotype was counted between two and nine times. The chain couples TRBV19 to TRBJ2-2; D gene unclear. CDR1 and CDR2 from the germline V gene are LNHDA and SQIVND (reference sequence). V was trimmed by 6 bases and J by 0 bases, leaving 11 bases between them. The CDR3 runs 15 residues. CDR3 sequence reads: CASSSSLSNTGELFF. CDR3 bases: TGTGCCAGTAGCAGTTCGCTTTCGAACACCGGGGAGCTGTTTTTT.

There are many counts of this clonotype. The gene calls are TRBV5-1 and TRBJ1-1, with D unresolved. CDR3 length: 13 amino acids. Germline lookup yields CDR1 SGHRS and CDR2 YFSETQ. The V end was cut by 4 bases, the J end by 2 bases, with 9 bases between. The CDR3 sequence: CASSPEGNTEAFF. In DNA form, the CDR3 reads TGCGCCAGCAGCCCGGAGGGAAACACTGAAGCTTTCTTT.

The chain's CDR3 is CSGSGGAGTEAFF. In nucleotides, the CDR3 is TGCAGCGGGAGTGGTGGGGCGGGTACTGAAGCTTTCTTT. The chain recombines TRBV29-1 with TRBJ1-1; D perhaps matches TRBD1 (5 bases). The CDR3 totals 13 residues. Germline assignment: CDR1 SQVTM and CDR2 ANQGSEA. V lost 7 bases, J lost 5 bases, and 17 bases lay in between.

At least ten counts were recorded for this clonotype. The V and J genes are TRBV28 and TRBJ1-5, with D possibly TRBD1 on 5 matching bases. Germline V gene data show CDR1 as MDHEN and CDR2 as SYDVKM. V lost 5 bases to trimming and J lost 5 bases, with 13 bases between them. The CDR3 spans 14 residues. The CDR3 reads CASSTRVEDQPQHF. CDR3 sequence (DNA): TGTGCCAGCAGTACCAGGGTAGAGGATCAGCCCCAGCATTTT.

This clonotype showed up many times. This sequence may be a read error, since a much larger clone differs from it by one base. V is TRBV7-8 and J is TRBJ2-3, with 9 bases that match TRBD2. CDR3 length equals 16 residues. Germline-derived CDR1 and CDR2 are SGHVS and FQNEAQ. CDR3 protein: CANSLGASGGTDTQYF. The CDR3 DNA is TGTGCCAACAGCTTAGGGGCTAGCGGGGGCACAGATACGCAGTATTTT.

This clonotype appeared many times. V is TRBV20-1 and J is TRBJ2-5; D is unclear. The CDR3 is made up of 16 amino acids. The germline V and J ends were trimmed by 0 bases and 2 bases, with 16 bases remaining between them. Germline lookup yields CDR1 DFQATT and CDR2 SNEGSKA (reference sequence). CDR3 DNA sequence: TGCAGTGCTAGAGATAGAGGCGATTCCCGACAAGAGACCCAGTACTTC. Its protein product is CSARDRGDSRQETQYF.

The sample holds many counts of this clonotype. V and J are TRBV5-1 and TRBJ2-7; 9 bases are shared with TRBD2. V was clipped by 3 bases and J by 3 bases; unmatched bases: 7. The length of the CDR3 is 15 residues. Germline assignment: CDR1 SGHRS and CDR2 YFSETQ. The CDR3 sequence: CASSSLSGSGYEQYF. In nucleotides, the CDR3 is TGCGCCAGCAGCTCGCTTAGCGGGAGTGGCTACGAGCAGTACTTC.

This clonotype showed up many times. The V and J genes are TRBV20-1 and TRBJ2-7; 7 positions match TRBD2. Trimming removed 4 bases from V and 0 bases from J; junction bases left unmatched: 9. Germline CDR1 is DFQATT and CDR2 is SNEGSKA (reference sequence). The CDR3 totals 15 residues. DNA for the CDR3: TGCAGTGCTATCCCCTGGGGGAGGGCCTCCTACGAGCAGTACTTC. It is translated as CSAIPWGRASYEQYF.

The chain combines TRBV20-1 with TRBJ1-5; 8 bases fit TRBD1. CDR1 and CDR2 from the germline V gene are DFQATT and SNEGSKA (reference sequence). J was trimmed by 0 bases and V by 5 bases; bases with no gene match: 15. This CDR3 is built from 18 residues. CDR3 DNA: TGCAGTGCTCGCTCCCCGGGACAGGCAAAAAATAGCAATCAGCCCCAGCATTTT. It translates to CSARSPGQAKNSNQPQHF.

This clonotype occurred many times. CDR3 bases: TGCGCCAGCAGCCAAGAACAGGGGAGTGGCTACACCTTC. It translates to CASSQEQGSGYTF. This sequence joins TRBV4-3 and TRBJ1-2, with 7 bases fitting TRBD1. The CDR3 sequence is 13 residues long. Looked up from germline, CDR1 is LGHNA and CDR2 is YSLEER. V lost 0 bases, J lost 7 bases, and 2 bases stayed unmatched.

This clonotype was seen repeatedly, ten times or more. The genes are TRBV30 and TRBJ2-1, with 12 bases identical to TRBD2. Per the germline V gene, CDR1 is GTSNPN and CDR2 is SVGIG (reference sequence). This CDR3 spans 19 amino acids. J gave up 4 bases and V 3 bases, and 16 bases lay outside the gene matches. CDR3 DNA: TGTGCCTGGAGACCTAGGACTAGCGGGACCTCATTCTTATACAATGAGCAGTTCTTC. Encoded protein: CAWRPRTSGTSFLYNEQFF.